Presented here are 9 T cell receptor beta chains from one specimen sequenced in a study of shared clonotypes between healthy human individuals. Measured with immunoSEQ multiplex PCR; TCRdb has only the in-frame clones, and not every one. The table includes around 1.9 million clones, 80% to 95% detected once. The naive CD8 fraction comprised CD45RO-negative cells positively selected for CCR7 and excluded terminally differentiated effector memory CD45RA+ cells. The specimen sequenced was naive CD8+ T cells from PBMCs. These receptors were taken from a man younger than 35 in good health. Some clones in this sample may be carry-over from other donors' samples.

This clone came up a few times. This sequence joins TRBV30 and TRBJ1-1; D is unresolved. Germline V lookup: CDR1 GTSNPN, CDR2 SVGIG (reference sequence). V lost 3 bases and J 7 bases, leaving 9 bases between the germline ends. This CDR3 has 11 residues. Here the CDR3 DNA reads TGTGCCTGGAGGAGGGAGGATGAAGCTTTCTTT. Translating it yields CAWRREDEAFF. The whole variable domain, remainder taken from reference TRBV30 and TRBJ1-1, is SQTIHQWPATLVQPVGSPLSLECTVEGTSNPNLYWYRQAAGRGLQLLFYSVGIGQISSEVPQNLSASRPQDRQFILSSKKLLLSDSGFYLCAWRREDEAFFGQGTRLTVV.

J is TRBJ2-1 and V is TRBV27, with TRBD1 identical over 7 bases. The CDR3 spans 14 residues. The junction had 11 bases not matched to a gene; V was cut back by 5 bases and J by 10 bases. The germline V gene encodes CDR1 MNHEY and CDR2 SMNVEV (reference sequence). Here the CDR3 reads CASSLPGGRREQFF. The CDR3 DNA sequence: TGTGCCAGCAGTCTGCCAGGGGGACGGCGGGAGCAGTTCTTC.

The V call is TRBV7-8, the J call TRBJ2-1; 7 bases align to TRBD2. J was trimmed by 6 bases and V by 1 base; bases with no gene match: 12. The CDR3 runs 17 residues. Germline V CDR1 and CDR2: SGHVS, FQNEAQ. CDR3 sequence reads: CASSLVTWRELPNEQFF. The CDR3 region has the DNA TGTGCCAGCAGCTTAGTTACGTGGCGGGAGTTACCCAATGAGCAGTTCTTC.

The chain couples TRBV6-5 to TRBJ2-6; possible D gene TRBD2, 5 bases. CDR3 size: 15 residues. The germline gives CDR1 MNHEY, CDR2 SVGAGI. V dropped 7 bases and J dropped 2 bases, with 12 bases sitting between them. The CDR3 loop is CASNLAPAGANVLTF. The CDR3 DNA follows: TGTGCCAGCAACCTAGCCCCGGCTGGGGCCAACGTCCTGACTTTC.

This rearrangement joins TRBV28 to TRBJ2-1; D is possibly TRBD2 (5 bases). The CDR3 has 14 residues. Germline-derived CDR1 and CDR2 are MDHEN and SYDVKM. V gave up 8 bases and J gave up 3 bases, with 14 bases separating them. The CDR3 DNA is TGTGCCAGCTGCGGGTCAAGCAACTACAATGAGCAGTTCTTC. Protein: CASCGSSNYNEQFF.

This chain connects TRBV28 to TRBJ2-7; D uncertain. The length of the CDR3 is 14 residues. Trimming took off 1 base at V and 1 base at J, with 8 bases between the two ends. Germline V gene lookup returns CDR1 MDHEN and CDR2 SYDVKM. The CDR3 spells CASSLLSVSYEQYF. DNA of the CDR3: TGTGCCAGCAGTTTATTGAGCGTTTCCTACGAGCAGTACTTC. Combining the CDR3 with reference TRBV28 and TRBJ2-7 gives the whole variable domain DVKVTQSSRYLVKRTGEKVFLECVQDMDHENMFWYRQDPGLGLRLIYFSYDVKMKEKGDIPEGYSVSREKKERFSLILESASTNQTSMYLCASSLLSVSYEQYFGPGTRLTVT.

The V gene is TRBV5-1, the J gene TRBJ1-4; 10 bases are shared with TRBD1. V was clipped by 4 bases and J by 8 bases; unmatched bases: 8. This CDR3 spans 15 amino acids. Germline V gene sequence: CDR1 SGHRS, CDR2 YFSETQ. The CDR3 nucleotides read TGCGCCAGCAGCCCAGCCGGGACAGGGGACGAAAAACTGTTTTTT. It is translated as CASSPAGTGDEKLFF.

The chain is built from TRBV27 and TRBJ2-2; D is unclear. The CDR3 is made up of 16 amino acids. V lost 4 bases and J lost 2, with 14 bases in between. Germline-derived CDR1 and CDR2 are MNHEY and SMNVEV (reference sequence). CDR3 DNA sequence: TGTGCCAGCAGTTCCCCAACAGCTACAAACACCGGGGAGCTGTTTTTT. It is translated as CASSSPTATNTGELFF.

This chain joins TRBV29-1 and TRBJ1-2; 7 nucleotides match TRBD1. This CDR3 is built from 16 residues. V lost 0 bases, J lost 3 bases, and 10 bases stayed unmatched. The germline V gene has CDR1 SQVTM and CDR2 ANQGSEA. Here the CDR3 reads CSVEDQNFGQDYGYTF. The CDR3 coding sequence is TGCAGCGTTGAAGATCAGAATTTCGGACAGGACTATGGCTACACCTTC.